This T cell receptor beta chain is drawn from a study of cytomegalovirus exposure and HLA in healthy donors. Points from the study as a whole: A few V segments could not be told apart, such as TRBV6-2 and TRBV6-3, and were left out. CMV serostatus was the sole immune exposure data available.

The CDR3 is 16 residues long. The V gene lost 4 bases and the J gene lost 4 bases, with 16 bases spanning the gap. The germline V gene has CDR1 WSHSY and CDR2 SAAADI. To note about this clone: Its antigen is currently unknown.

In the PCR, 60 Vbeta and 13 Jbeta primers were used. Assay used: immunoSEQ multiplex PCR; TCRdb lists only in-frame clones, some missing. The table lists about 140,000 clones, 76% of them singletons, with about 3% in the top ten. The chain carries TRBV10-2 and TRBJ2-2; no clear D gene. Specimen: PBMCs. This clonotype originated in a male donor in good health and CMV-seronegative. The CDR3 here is CASSVQGDIRTGELFF. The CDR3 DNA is TGCGCCAGCAGTGTCCAAGGAGATATTCGCACCGGGGAGCTGTTTTTT.